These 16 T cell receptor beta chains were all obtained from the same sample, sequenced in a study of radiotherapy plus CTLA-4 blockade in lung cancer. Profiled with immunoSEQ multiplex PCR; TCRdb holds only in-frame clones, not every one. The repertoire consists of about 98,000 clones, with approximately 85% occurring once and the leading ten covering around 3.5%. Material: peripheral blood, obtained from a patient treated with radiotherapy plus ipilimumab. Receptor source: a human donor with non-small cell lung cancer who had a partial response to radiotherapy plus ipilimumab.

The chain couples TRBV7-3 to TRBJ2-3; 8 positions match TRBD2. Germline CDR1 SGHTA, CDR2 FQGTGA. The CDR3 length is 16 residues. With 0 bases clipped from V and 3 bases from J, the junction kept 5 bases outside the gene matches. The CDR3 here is CASSLTYASGTDTQYF. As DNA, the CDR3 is TGTGCCAGCAGCTTAACCTACGCTAGCGGGACAGATACGCAGTATTTT.

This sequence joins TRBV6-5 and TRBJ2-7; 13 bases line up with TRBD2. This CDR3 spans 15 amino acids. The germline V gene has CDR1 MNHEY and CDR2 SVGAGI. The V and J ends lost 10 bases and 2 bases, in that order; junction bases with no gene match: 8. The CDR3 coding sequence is TGTGCCATTTTCGGACTAGCGGGAGTACCCTACGAGCAGTACTTC. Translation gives CAIFGLAGVPYEQYF.

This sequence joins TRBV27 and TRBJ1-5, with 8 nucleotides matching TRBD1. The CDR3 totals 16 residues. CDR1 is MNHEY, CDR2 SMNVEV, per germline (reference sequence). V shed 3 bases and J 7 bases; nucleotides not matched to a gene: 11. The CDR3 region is CASSFLGRGLVQPQHF. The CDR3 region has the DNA TGTGCCAGCAGTTTTTTGGGCAGGGGGCTCGTGCAGCCCCAGCATTTT.

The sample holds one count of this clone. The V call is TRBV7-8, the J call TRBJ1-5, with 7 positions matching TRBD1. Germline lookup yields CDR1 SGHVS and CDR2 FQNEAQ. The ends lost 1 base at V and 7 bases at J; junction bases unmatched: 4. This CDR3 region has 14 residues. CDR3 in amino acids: CASSLVTGEQPQHF. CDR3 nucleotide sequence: TGTGCCAGCAGCTTAGTAACAGGGGAGCAGCCCCAGCATTTT.

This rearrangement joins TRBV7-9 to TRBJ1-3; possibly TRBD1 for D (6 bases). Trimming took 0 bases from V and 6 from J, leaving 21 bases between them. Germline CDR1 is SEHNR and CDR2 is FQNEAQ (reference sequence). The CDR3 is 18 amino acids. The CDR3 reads CASSLAHSSGHAENTIYF. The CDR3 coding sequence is TGTGCCAGCAGCTTAGCCCACTCATCGGGACACGCCGAAAACACCATATATTTT.

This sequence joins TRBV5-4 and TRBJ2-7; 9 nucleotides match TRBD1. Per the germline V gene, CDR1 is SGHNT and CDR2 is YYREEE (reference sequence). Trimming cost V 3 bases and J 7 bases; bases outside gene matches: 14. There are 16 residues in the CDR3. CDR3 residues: CASSSIPGQGEGEQYF. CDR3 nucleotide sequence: TGTGCCAGCAGCTCAATTCCGGGACAGGGCGAGGGTGAGCAGTACTTC.

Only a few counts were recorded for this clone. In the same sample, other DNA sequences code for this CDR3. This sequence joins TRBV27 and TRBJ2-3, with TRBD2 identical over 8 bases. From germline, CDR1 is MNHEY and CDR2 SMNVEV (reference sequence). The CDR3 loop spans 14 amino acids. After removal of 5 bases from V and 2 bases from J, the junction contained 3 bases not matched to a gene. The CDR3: CASSLAGYTDTQYF. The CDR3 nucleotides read TGTGCCAGCAGTCTAGCGGGTTACACAGATACGCAGTATTTT.

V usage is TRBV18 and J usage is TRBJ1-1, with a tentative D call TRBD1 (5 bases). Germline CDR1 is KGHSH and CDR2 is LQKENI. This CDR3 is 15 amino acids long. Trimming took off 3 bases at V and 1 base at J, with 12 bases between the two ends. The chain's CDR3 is CASSPWAGPNTEAFF. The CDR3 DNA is TGTGCCAGCTCACCGTGGGCAGGGCCGAACACTGAAGCTTTCTTT.

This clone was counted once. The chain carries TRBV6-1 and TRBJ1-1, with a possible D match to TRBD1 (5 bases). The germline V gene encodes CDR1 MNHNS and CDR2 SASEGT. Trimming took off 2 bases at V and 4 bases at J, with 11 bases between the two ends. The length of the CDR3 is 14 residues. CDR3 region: CASSETRQGTEAFF. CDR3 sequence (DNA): TGTGCCAGCAGTGAAACCCGGCAGGGCACTGAAGCTTTCTTT.

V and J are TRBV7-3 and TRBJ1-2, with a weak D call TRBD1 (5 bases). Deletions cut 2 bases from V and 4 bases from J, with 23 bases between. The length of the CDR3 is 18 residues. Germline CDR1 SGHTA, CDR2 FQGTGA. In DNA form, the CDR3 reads TGTGCCAGCAGCTTAGAGGGCCCGGGACTCCTTCCGACCTATGGCTACACCTTC. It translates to CASSLEGPGLLPTYGYTF.

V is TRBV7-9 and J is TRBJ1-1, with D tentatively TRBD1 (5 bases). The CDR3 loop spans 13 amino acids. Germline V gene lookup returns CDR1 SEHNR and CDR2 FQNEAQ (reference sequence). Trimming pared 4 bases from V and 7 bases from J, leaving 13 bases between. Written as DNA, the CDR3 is TGTGCCAGCAGCTGGGGGGGTCGGGTTGAAGCTTTCTTT. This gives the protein CASSWGGRVEAFF.

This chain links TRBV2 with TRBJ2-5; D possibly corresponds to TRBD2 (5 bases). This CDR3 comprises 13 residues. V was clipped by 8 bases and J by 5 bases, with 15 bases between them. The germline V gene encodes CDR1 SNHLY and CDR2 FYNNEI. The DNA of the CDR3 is TGTGCCAGCGGAAGACTACCTCGGGAGACCCAGTACTTC. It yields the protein CASGRLPRETQYF. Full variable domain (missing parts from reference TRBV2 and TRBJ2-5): EPEVTQTPSHQVTQMGQEVILRCVPISNHLYFYWYRQILGQKVEFLVSFYNNEISEKSEIFDDQFSVERPDGSNFTLKIRSTKLEDSAMYFCASGRLPRETQYFGPGTRLLVL.

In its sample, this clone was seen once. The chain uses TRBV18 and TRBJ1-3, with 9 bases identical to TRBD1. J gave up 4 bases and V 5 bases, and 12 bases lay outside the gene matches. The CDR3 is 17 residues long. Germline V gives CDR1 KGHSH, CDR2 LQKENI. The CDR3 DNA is TGTGCCAGCTCATCCTTTGGACAGGGGTCTTTGGGAAACACCATATATTTT. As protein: CASSSFGQGSLGNTIYF.

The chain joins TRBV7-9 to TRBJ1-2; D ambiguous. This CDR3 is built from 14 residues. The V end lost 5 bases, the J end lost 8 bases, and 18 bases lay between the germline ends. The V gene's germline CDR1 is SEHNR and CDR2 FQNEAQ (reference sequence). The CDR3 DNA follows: TGTGCCAGCAGCCAACAATCCGGAATCGGGGGCTACACCTTC. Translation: CASSQQSGIGGYTF.

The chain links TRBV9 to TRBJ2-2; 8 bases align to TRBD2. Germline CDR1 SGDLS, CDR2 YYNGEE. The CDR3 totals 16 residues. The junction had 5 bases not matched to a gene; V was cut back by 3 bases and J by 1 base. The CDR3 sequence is CASSAAGGGNTGELFF. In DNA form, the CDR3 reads TGTGCCAGCAGCGCGGCGGGAGGAGGGAACACCGGGGAGCTGTTTTTT.

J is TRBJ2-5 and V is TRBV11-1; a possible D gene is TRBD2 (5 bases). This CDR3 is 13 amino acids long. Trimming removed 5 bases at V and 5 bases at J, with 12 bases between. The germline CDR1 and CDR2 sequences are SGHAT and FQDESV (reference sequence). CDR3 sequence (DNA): TGTGCCAGCAGCCTCGGGATGCGGGAGACCCAGTACTTC. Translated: CASSLGMRETQYF.